This TCR beta chain was observed in a study of blood T cell repertoires in COVID-19. On the study more broadly: Samples came from the United States, Italy and Spain, spanning acute and convalescent COVID-19. The cDNA or gDNA used as material had been derived from T cells, B-cell-depleted T cells, or PBMCs.

Germline V CDR1 and CDR2: SGHNT, YENEEA. The CDR3 spans 16 residues. V was pared by 5 bases and J by 1 base, with 14 bases between. The table came from immunoSEQ multiplex PCR; TCRdb's copy has only in-frame clones and leaves some out. This table has 65,000 to 85,000 clones, around 89% appearing once. The specimen sequenced was peripheral blood. The TCR was taken from a man aged 45-65 years with acute or convalescent COVID-19. The V and J genes are TRBV11-3 and TRBJ2-2; TRBD1 is a possible D gene (6 bases). CDR3 region: CASSPRAGENTGELFF. CDR3 coding DNA: TGTGCCAGCAGCCCCCGGGCAGGGGAGAACACCGGGGAGCTGTTTTTT.